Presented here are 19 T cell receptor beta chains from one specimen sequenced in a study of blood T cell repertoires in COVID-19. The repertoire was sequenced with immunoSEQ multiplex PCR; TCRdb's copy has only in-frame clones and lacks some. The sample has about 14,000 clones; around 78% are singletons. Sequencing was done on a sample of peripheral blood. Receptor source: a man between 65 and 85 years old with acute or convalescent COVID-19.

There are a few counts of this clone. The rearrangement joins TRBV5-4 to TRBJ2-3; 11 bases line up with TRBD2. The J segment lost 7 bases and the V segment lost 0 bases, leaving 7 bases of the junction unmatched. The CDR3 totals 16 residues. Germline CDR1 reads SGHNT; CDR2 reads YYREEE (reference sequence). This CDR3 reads CASSLEVLAGGNTQYF. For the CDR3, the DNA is TGTGCCAGCAGCTTGGAAGTCTTAGCGGGGGGGAATACGCAGTATTTT.

This chain's CDR3 is CASSSRTSGARNEQFF. The CDR3 DNA reads as TGTGCCAGCAGTTCGAGGACTAGCGGGGCAAGAAATGAGCAGTTCTTC. The V call is TRBV6-5, the J call TRBJ2-1; 12 bases match TRBD2. The CDR3 spans 16 residues. CDR1 is MNHEY, CDR2 SVGAGI, per germline. The ends lost 4 bases at V and 7 bases at J; junction bases unmatched: 8.

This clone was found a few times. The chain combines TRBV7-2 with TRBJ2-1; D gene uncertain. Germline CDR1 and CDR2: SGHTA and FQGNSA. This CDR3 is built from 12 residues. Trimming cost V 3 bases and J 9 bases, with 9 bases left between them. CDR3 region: CASSFSVSEQFF. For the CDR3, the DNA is TGTGCCAGCAGCTTCAGCGTGAGTGAGCAGTTCTTC.

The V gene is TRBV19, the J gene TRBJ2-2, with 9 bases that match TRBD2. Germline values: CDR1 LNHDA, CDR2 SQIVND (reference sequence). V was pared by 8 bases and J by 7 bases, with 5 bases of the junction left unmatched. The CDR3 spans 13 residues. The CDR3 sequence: CASAAGGFGELFF. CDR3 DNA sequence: TGTGCCAGTGCTGCGGGAGGGTTCGGGGAGCTGTTTTTT.

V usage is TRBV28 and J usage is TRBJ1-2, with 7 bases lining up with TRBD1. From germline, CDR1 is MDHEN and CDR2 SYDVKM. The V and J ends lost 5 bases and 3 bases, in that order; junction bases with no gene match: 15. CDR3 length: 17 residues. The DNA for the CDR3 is TGTGCCAGCAGTAACCCAAAGGGGCGGACAGGCGACTATGGCTACACCTTC. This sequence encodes CASSNPKGRTGDYGYTF.

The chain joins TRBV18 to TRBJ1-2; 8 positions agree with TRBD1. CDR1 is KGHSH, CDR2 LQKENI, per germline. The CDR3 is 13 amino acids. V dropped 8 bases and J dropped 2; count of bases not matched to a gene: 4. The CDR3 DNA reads TGTGCCAGCACTGGACAGGGCAACTATGGCTACACCTTC. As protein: CASTGQGNYGYTF.

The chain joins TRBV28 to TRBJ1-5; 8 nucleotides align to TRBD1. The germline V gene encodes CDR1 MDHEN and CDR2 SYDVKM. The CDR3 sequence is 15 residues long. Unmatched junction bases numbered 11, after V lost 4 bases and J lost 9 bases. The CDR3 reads CASSSSDRVGGPQHF. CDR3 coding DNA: TGTGCCAGCAGTTCCTCGGACAGGGTAGGAGGGCCCCAGCATTTT.

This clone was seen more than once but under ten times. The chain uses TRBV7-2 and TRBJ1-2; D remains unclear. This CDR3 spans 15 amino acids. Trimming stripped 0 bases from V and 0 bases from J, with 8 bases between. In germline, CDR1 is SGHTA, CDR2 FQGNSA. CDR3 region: CASSLARNPNYGYTF. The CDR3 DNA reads TGTGCCAGCAGCTTAGCGCGTAACCCTAACTATGGCTACACCTTC. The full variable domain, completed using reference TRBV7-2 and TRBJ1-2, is GAGVSQSPSNKVTEKGKDVELRCDPISGHTALYWYRQSLGQGLEFLIYFQGNSAPDKSGLPSDRFSAERTGGSVSTLTIQRTQQEDSAVYLCASSLARNPNYGYTFGSGTRLTVV.

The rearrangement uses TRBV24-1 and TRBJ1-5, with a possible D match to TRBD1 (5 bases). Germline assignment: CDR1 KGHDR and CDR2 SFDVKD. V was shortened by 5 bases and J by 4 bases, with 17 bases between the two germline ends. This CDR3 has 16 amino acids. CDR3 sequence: CATSAAGDTKNQPQHF. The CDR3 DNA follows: TGTGCCACCAGTGCGGCGGGGGATACCAAAAATCAGCCCCAGCATTTT.

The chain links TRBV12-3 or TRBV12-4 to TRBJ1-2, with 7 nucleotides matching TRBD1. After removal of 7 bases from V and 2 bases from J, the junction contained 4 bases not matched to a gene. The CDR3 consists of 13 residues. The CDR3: CASIRGENYGYTF. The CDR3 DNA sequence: TGTGCCAGCATCAGGGGGGAAAACTATGGCTACACCTTC.

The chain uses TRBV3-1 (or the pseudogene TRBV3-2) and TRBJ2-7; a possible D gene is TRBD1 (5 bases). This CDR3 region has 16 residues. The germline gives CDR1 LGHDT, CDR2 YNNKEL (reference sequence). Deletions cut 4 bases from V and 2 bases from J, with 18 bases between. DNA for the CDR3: TGTGCCAGCAGCCCGACCTTTATGGACAAAGCCTACGAGCAGTACTTC. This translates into CASSPTFMDKAYEQYF.

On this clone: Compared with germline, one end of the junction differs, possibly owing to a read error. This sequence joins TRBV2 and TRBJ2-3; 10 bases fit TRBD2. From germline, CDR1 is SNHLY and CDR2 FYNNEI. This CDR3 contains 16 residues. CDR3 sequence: CASREREGTATDTQYF. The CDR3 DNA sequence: TGTGCCAGCCGTGAGCGGGAGGGTACAGCCACAGATACGCAGTATTTT.

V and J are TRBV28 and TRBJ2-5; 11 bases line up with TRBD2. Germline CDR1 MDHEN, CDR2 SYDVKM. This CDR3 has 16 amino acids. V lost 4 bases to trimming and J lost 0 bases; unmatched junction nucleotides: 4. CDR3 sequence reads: CASSSPTSGDQETQYF. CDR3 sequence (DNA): TGTGCCAGCAGTTCCCCGACTAGCGGGGACCAAGAGACCCAGTACTTC.

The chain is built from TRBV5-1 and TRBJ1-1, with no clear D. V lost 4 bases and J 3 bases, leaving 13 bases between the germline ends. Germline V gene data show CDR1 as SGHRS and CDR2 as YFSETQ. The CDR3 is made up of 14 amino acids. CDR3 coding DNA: TGCGCCAGCAGCAAATACATTCAGGACACTGAAGCTTTCTTT. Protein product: CASSKYIQDTEAFF.

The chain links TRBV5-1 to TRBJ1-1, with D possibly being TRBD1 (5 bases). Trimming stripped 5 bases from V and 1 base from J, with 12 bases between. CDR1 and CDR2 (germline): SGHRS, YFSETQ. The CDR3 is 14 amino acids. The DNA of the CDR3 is TGCGCCAGCAGTCCCGGGACTTGGAACACTGAAGCTTTCTTT. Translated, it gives CASSPGTWNTEAFF.

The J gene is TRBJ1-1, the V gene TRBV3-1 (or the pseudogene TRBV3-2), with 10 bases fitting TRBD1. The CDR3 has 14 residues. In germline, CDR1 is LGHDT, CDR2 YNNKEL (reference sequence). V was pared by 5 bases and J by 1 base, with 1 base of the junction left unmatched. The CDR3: CASSRTGGNTEAFF. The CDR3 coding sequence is TGTGCCAGCAGCAGGACAGGGGGGAACACTGAAGCTTTCTTT.

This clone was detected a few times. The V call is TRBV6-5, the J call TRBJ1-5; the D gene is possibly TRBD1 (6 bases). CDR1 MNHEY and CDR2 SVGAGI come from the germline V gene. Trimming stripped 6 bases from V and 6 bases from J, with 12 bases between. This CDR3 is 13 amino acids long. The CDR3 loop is CASSRGMGQPQHF. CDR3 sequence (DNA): TGTGCCAGCAGCAGGGGAATGGGTCAGCCCCAGCATTTT.

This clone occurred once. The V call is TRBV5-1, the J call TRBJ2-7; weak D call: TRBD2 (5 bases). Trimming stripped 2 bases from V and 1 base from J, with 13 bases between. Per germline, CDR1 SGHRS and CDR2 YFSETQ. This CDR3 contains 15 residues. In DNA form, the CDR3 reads TGCGCCAGCAGCTTCGGAGGAAACCCTTCCTACGAGCAGTACTTC. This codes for CASSFGGNPSYEQYF.

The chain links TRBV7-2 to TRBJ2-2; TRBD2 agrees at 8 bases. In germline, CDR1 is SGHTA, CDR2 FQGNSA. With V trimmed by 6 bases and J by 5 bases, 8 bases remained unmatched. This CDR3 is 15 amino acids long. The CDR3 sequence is CASRPGGATTGELFF. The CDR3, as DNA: TGTGCCAGCAGACCCGGGGGGGCGACAACCGGGGAGCTGTTTTTT.